This TCR beta chain was sequenced in a study of OX40 agonist ivuxolimab in advanced cancers. For context, the study as a whole: Ivuxolimab was an agonistic, fully human IgG2 monoclonal antibody directed against OX40 (CD134), a costimulatory receptor. The paper reports the monotherapy dose-escalation portion (N of about 50 patients) of the phase I ivuxolimab trial. Prior anti-PD-1, anti-PD-L1 or anti-CTLA-4 therapy was permitted, and 30% to 45% of dose-escalation patients had received checkpoint inhibitors. In the dose-escalation cohort, 70% to 85% of patients were male, and the mean age was approximately 60 years, with a range of about 23 to 85. Of the approximately 53 patients in dose escalation, approximately 20 had hepatocellular carcinoma, about 15 had melanoma, 9 had renal cell carcinoma and 9 had head and neck cancer. Partial responses occurred in three dose-escalation patients: two with cutaneous melanoma and one with hepatocellular carcinoma. Intravenous ivuxolimab was administered to patients every 2 weeks at six dose levels: 0.01, 0.1, 0.3, 1.5, 3 and 10 mg/kg. The purpose of peripheral TCRbeta sequencing was to test whether ivuxolimab changed TCR sequence diversity and led to clonal T-cell expansion. The paper as a whole reports these results and caveats: After ivuxolimab, more expanded clones were found on average in CD8+ T cells than in CD4+ T cells. Which antigens the clonally expanded peripheral T cells were specific for was not determined. Clonal expansion of both CD4+ and CD8+ blood T cells was observed from baseline to week 6 at doses 0.1 to 3.0 mg/kg. Low levels of normalized T-cell clonal expansion were also seen in some patients who did not respond. In the 0.1-3.0 mg/kg groups, partial responders were among the patients with the lowest normalized peripheral clonal expansion, particularly in CD8+ T cells.

Genomic DNA was isolated from the sorted cells so that the TCRbeta CDR3 region could be sequenced. The immunoSEQ Assay was used for sequencing of TCRbeta CDR3 regions. TCRdb took over this immuneACCESS table, retaining in-frame rearrangements with V and J assigned. Such tables are incomplete; in checked studies, under half of the missing clones stem from an unresolved V gene, and the remainder is unexplained. The sample includes 55,000 to 65,000 clones, with about 88% observed a single time. The ten largest clones represent roughly 4% of the sample. From the germline V gene (reference sequence), CDR1 is LNHDA and CDR2 is SQIVND. V trim: 6 bases; J trim: 1 base; unmatched bases: 13. The CDR3 measures 17 amino acids from cysteine to phenylalanine. Left in the record is the CDR3 DNA by itself, 51 bases read in frame from the first base. Patients with a history of autoimmune disease or receiving systemic immunosuppression were excluded from the trial. Peripheral blood for TCR sequencing was collected from all dose cohorts at baseline, on cycle 4 day 1, and on cycle 7 day 1. Samples came from an open-label, multicenter, first-in-human phase I dose-escalation trial of ivuxolimab. The trial enrolled adults with locally advanced or metastatic head and neck squamous cell, hepatocellular, melanoma or renal cell carcinoma. Before TCR sequencing, CD4+ and CD8+ T cells were separately sorted from peripheral blood.

About this clone itself: Its antigen specificity is not known. Base qualities are not provided; no much larger clone lies one nucleotide away.

The origin of this receptor is an adult with an advanced solid tumor such as melanoma, head and neck, liver or kidney cancer. The sample here was CD4+ or CD8+ T cells sorted from blood, taken in a trial of the OX40 agonist ivuxolimab. In this chain, TRBV19 is recombined with TRBJ2-3; a stretch of 7 junction bases matches TRBD1. The bases read TGTGCCAGTAGCCCCGACACGACAGGGTTGGGCACAGATACGCAGTATTTT. This translates into CASSPDTTGLGTDTQYF.